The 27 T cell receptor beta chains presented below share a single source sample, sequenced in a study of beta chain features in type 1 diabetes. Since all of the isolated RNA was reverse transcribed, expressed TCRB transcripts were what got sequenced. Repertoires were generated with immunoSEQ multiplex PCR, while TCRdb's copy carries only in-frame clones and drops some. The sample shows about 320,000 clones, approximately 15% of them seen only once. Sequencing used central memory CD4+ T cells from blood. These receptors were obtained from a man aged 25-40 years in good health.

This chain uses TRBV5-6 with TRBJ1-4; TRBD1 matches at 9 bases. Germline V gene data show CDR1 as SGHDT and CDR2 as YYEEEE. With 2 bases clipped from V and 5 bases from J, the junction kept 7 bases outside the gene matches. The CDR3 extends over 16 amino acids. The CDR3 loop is CASSFGTGSGNEKLFF. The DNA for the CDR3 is TGTGCCAGCAGCTTTGGGACAGGGTCGGGGAATGAAAAACTGTTTTTT. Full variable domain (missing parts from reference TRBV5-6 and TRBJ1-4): DAGVTQSPTHLIKTRGQQVTLRCSPKSGHDTVSWYQQALGQGPQFIFQYYEEEERQRGNFPDRFSGHQFPNYSSELNVNALLLGDSALYLCASSFGTGSGNEKLFFGSGTQLSVL.

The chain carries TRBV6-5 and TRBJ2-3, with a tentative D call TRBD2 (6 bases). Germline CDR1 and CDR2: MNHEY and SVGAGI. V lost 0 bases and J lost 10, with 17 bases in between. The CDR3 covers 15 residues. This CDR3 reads CASSYSGDSGTAQYF. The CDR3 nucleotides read TGTGCCAGCAGTTACTCGGGGGATTCGGGGACTGCGCAGTATTTT.

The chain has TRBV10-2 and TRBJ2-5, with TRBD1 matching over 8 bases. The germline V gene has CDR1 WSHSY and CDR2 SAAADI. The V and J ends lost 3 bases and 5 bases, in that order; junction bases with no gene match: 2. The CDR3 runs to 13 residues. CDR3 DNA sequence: TGCGCCAGCAGTGAACAGGGGGTGGAGACCCAGTACTTC. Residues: CASSEQGVETQYF.

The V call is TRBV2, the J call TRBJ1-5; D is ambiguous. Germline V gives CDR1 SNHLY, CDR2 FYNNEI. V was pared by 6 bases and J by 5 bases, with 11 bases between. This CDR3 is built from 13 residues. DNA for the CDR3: TGTGCCAGCAGCCGTTTTGAATATCAGCCCCAGCATTTT. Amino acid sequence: CASSRFEYQPQHF.

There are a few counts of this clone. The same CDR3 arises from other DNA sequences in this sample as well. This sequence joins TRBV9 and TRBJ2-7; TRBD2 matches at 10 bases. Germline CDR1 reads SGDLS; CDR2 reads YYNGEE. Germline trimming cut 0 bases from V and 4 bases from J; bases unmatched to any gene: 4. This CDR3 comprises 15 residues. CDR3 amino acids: CASSVGLAGEYEQYF. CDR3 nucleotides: TGTGCCAGCAGCGTAGGGCTAGCGGGGGAATACGAGCAGTACTTC.

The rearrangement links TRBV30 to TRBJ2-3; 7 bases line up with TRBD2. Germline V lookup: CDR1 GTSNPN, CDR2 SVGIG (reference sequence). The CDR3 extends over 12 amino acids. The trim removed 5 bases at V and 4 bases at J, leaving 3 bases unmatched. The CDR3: CAWGDYSDTQYF. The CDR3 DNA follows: TGTGCCTGGGGGGACTATTCAGATACGCAGTATTTT.

CDR3 sequence reads: CSARDSNTIYF. CDR3 DNA: TGCAGTGCTAGAGATTCCAACACCATATATTTT. The chain links TRBV20-1 to TRBJ1-3; D is uncertain. Germline lookup yields CDR1 DFQATT and CDR2 SNEGSKA (reference sequence). V dropped 0 bases and J dropped 7 bases, with 4 bases sitting between them. This CDR3 is built from 11 residues.

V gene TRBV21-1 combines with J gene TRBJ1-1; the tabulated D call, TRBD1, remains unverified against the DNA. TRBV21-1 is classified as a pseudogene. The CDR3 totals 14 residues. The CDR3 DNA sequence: TGTGCCAGCAGAGGTTGGCAGGGGGTTTTCGAAGCTTTCTTT. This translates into CASRGWQGVFEAFF.

The CDR3 loop is CASSEQGTHNSPLHF. The CDR3 region has the DNA TGTGCCAGCAGTGAACAGGGCACCCATAATTCACCCCTCCACTTT. V usage is TRBV2 and J usage is TRBJ1-6; weak D call: TRBD1 (5 bases). Germline CDR1 reads SNHLY; CDR2 reads FYNNEI. The CDR3 length is 15 residues. V gave up 2 bases and J gave up 5 bases, with 10 bases separating them. Filled out from reference TRBV2 and TRBJ1-6, the complete variable domain reads EPEVTQTPSHQVTQMGQEVILRCVPISNHLYFYWYRQILGQKVEFLVSFYNNEISEKSEIFDDQFSVERPDGSNFTLKIRSTKLEDSAMYFCASSEQGTHNSPLHFGNGTRLTVT.

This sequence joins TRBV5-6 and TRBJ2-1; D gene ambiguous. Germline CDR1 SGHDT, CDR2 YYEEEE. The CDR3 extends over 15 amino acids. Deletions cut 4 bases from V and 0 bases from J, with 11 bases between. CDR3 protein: CASSHYVSSYNEQFF. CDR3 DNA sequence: TGTGCCAGCAGCCACTACGTCAGCTCCTACAATGAGCAGTTCTTC.

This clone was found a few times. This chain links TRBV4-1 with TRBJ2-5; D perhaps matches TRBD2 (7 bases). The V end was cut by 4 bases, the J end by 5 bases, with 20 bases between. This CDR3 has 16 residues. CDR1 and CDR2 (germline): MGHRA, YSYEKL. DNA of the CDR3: TGCGCCAGCAGCCGCGGGGGCTTCCGGGGAATGGAGACCCAGTACTTC. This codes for CASSRGGFRGMETQYF.

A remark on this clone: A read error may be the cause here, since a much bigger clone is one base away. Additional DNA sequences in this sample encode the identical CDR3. The CDR3 region is CASSRGASGGAKETQYF. As DNA, the CDR3 is TGTGCCAGCAGCCGCGGGGCCTCCGGGGGTGCTAAAGAGACCCAGTACTTC. The V call is TRBV7-7, the J call TRBJ2-5; possible D gene TRBD2, 6 bases. V was cut by 5 bases and J by 3 bases, with 22 bases left in between. The CDR3 contains 17 residues. From germline, CDR1 is SSHAT and CDR2 FNYEAQ (reference sequence).

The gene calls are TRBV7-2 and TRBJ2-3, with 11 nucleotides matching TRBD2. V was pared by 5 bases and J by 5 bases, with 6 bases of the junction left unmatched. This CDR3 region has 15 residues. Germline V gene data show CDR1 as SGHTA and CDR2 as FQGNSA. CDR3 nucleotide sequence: TGTGCCAGCAGCCCAGAGGGGACTAGCGGAGATACGCAGTATTTT. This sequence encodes CASSPEGTSGDTQYF.

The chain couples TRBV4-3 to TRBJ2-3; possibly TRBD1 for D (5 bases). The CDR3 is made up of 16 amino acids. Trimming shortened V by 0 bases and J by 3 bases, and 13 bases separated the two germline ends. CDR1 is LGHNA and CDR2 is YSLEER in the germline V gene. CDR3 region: CASSQESRVLTDTQYF. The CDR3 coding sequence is TGCGCCAGCAGCCAAGAGTCCAGGGTGTTAACAGATACGCAGTATTTT.

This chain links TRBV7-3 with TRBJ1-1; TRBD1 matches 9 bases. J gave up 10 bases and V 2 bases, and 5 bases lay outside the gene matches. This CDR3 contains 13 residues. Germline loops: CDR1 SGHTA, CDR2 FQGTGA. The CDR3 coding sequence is TGTGCCAGCAGCTTAGAACAGGGGGCGCGAGCTTTCTTT. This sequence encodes CASSLEQGARAFF.

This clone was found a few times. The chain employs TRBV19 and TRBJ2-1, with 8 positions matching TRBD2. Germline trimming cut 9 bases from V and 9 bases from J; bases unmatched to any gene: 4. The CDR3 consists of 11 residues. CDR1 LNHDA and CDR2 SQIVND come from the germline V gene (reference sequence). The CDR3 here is CASNGGGEQFF. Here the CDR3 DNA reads TGTGCCAGCAACGGGGGGGGTGAGCAGTTCTTC.

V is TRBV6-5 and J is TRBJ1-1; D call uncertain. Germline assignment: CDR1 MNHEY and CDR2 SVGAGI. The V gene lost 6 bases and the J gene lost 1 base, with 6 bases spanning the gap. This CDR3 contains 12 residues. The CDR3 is CASSLKNTEAFF. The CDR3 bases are TGTGCCAGCAGCCTAAAGAACACTGAAGCTTTCTTT.

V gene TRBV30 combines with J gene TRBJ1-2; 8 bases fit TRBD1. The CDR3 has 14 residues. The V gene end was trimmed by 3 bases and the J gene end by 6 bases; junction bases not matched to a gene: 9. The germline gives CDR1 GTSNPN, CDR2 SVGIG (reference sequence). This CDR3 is CAWRGVGTGDGYTF. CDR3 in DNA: TGTGCCTGGAGGGGGGTTGGGACAGGTGATGGCTACACCTTC.

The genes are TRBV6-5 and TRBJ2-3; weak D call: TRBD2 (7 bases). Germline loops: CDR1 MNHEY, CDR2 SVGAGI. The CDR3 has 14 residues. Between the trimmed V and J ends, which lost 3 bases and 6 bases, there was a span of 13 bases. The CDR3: CASSYQGRGDTQYF. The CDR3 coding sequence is TGTGCCAGCAGTTATCAGGGGCGGGGGGATACGCAGTATTTT.

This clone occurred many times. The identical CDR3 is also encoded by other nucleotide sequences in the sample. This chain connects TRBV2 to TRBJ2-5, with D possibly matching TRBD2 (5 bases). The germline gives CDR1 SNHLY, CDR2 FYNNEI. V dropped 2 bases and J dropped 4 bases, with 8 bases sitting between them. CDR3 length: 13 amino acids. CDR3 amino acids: CASSELEGETQYF. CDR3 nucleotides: TGTGCCAGCAGTGAATTAGAGGGAGAGACCCAGTACTTC.

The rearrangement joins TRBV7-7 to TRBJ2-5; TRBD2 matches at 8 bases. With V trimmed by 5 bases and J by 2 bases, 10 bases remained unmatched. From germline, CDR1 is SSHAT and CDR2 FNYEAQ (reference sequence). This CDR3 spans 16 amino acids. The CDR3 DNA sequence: TGTGCCAGCAGCCCGGGGGGGGCGGCACAACAAGAGACCCAGTACTTC. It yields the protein CASSPGGAAQQETQYF.

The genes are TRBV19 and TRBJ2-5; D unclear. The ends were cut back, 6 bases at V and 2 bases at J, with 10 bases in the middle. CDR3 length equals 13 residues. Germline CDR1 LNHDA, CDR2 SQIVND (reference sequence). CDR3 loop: CASRGLRQETQYF. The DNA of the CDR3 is TGTGCCAGTAGAGGGCTCCGTCAAGAGACCCAGTACTTC.

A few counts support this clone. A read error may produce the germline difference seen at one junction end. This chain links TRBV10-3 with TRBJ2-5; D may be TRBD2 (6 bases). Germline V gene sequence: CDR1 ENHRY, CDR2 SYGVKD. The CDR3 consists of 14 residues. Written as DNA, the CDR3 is TGTGCCAGCAGTCAAGGAGGGGATGCAGAGACCCAGTACTTC. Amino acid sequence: CASSQGGDAETQYF.

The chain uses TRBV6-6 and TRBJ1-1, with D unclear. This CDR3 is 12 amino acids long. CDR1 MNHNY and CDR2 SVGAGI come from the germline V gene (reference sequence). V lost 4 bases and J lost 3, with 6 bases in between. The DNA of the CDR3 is TGTGCCAGCAGTTGGGTAGACACTGAAGCTTTCTTT. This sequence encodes CASSWVDTEAFF.

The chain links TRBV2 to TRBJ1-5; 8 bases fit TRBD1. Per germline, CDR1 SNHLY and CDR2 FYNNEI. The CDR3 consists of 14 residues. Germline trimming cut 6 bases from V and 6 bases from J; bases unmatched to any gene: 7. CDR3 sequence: CASRYGQGSQPQHF. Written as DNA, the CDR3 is TGTGCCAGCAGGTACGGACAGGGCAGTCAGCCCCAGCATTTT.

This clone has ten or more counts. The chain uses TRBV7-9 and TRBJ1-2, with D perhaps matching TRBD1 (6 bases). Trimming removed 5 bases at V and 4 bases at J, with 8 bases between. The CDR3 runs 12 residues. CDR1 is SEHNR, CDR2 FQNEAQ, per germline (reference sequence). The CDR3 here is CASSQQGYGYTF. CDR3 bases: TGTGCCAGCAGCCAACAGGGCTATGGCTACACCTTC.

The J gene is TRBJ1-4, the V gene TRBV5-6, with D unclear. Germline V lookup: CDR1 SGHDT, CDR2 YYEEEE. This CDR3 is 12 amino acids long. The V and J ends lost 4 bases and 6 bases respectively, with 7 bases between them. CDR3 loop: CASSDKYEKLFF. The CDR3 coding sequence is TGTGCCAGCAGCGACAAATATGAAAAACTGTTTTTT.